These T cell receptor beta chains were read from a single sample in a study of blood T cell repertoires in COVID-19. The data were produced by immunoSEQ multiplex PCR, yet TCRdb's version contains in-frame clones alone and is incomplete. The data hold under 200,000 clones, with less than 90% observed a single time. The specimen was PBMCs or T cells enriched from blood (not recorded which). These receptors came from a woman aged 25 to 39 who had been exposed to COVID-19. Each CDR3 is given with its conserved first and last residue. The D gene is left open where the match is weak. Clone size is stated in some rows and not others, as once, few, many or a class when expanded.

D gene | J gene | clone size | V gene | CDR3 DNA | CDR3 protein
. | TRBJ1-3 | . | TRBV2 | TGTGCCAGCAGTCTCGGAGCGGGGACGGGAAACACCATATATTTT | CASSLGAGTGNTIYF
TRBD1 | TRBJ2-7 | . | TRBV7-9 | TGTGCCAGCAGCCCCAAGAGCGTAGGACAGGCCGACGAGCAGTACTTC | CASSPKSVGQADEQYF
. | TRBJ1-1 | . | TRBV5-6 | TGTGCCAGCCTGCCCTCTTTAGGAGTGATCCCTGAAGCTTTCTTT | CASLPSLGVIPEAFF
. | TRBJ2-7 | . | TRBV5-6 | TGTGCCAGCAGCGGGAGGACTGAAGCCTACGAGCAGTACTTC | CASSGRTEAYEQYF
TRBD1 | TRBJ1-2 | few | TRBV5-1 | TGCGCCAGCAGCTTGGTGTCGACAGGGGATGGGGGCTACACCTTC | CASSLVSTGDGGYTF
TRBD1 | TRBJ1-2 | . | TRBV2 | TGTGCCAGCAGAGCCCTCCAGACAGGGTCAGATGGCTACACCTTC | CASRALQTGSDGYTF
TRBD1 | TRBJ1-4 | . | TRBV5-1 | TGCGCCAGCAGCTTGGTACCGACAGGGAATGAAAAACTGTTTTTT | CASSLVPTGNEKLFF
. | TRBJ1-1 | . | TRBV20-1 | TGCAGTGCTAGTTTTCAGGGTATGAACACTGAAGCTTTCTTT | CSASFQGMNTEAFF
TRBD2 | TRBJ2-1 | . | TRBV7-2 | TGTGCCAGCAGCTTACTAGCGGGGGAATACAATGAGCAGTTCTTC | CASSLLAGEYNEQFF
. | TRBJ2-1 | . | TRBV3-1/TRBV3-2 | TGTGCCAGCAGCCCTAGGACAGTTCGCTCCTACAATGAGCAGTTCTTC | CASSPRTVRSYNEQFF
TRBD1 | TRBJ1-2 | . | TRBV12-3/TRBV12-4 | TGTGCCAGCAGTTTAGGGACAGGGGATGGCTACACCTTC | CASSLGTGDGYTF
. | TRBJ1-2 | few | TRBV6-2/TRBV6-3 | TGTGCCAGCAGCCAACACGGGGTTGGAGATGGCTACACCTTC | CASSQHGVGDGYTF
TRBD1 | TRBJ1-6 | few | TRBV10-3 | TGTGCCATCAGTGGACAGGGGGTACGATCACCCCTCCACTTT | CAISGQGVRSPLHF
. | TRBJ1-1 | . | TRBV5-4 | TGTGCCAGCAGCCCACGCCGGGAGCTAATCATCAACACTGAAGCTTTCTTT | CASSPRRELIINTEAFF
TRBD1 | TRBJ2-5 | . | TRBV25-1 | TGTGCCAGCTCCCCCGGAGGCAGGGGGTTCCAAGAGACCCAGTACTTC | CASSPGGRGFQETQYF
. | TRBJ1-1 | . | TRBV18 | TGTGCCAGCTCACCGGGTGAGACAGGTAACACTGAAGCTTTCTTT | CASSPGETGNTEAFF
. | TRBJ2-1 | few | TRBV5-1 | TGCGCCAGCAGCTTGAATCTAGCCCACATTGAGCAGTTCTTC | CASSLNLAHIEQFF
TRBD1 | TRBJ1-2 | . | TRBV2 | TGTGCCAGTCTCATAAGGGACAGGGATGGCTACACCTTC | CASLIRDRDGYTF
. | TRBJ1-6 | . | TRBV3-1/TRBV3-2 | TGTGCCAGGTTAGTGGGGCTCGACTCACCCCTCCACTTT | CARLVGLDSPLHF
. | TRBJ1-3 | . | TRBV11-2 | TGTGCCAGCAGCTTGTTGGGGCGGAGCTCTGGAAACACCATATATTTT | CASSLLGRSSGNTIYF
. | TRBJ1-5 | few | TRBV11-2 | . | CASSFGSGGQPQHF
. | TRBJ1-1 | once | TRBV5-1 | TGCGCCAGCCGGGGGGACAACACTGAAGCTTTCTTT | CASRGDNTEAFF
. | TRBJ1-1 | once | TRBV15 | TGTGCCACCAGCCTGGCAGGGTTCACTGAAGCTTTCTTT | CATSLAGFTEAFF
. | TRBJ2-5 | . | TRBV7-2 | TGTGCCAGCAGCGCGGGACTTGGGGGACAAGAGACCCAGTACTTC | CASSAGLGGQETQYF
. | TRBJ1-2 | . | TRBV3-1/TRBV3-2 | TGTGCCAGCAGCCCCAGGGAAAGGAGAGGCTACACCTTC | CASSPRERRGYTF
TRBD1 | TRBJ2-1 | . | TRBV19 | TGTGCCAGTAGTATCGCGACAGGGGACAATGAGCAGTTCTTC | CASSIATGDNEQFF
. | TRBJ1-1 | once | TRBV27 | TGTGCCAGCAGTTTAACGGAGGGGACTGAAGCTTTCTTT | CASSLTEGTEAFF
. | TRBJ2-5 | once | TRBV30 | TGTGCCTGGAGTGTCCGCGGTAGAGAGACCCAGTACTTC | CAWSVRGRETQYF
. | TRBJ1-5 | . | TRBV15 | TGTGCCACCAGCGATGAGGTAAATCAGCCCCAGCATTTT | CATSDEVNQPQHF
TRBD2 | TRBJ2-7 | . | TRBV6-5 | TGTGCCAGCTCTCCGGGGGGGGCGTATTACGAGCAGTACTTC | CASSPGGAYYEQYF
TRBD1 | TRBJ1-6 | . | TRBV27 | TGTGCCAGCAGTTCGGTGTTCGGACAGGGGAATTCACCCCTCCACTTT | CASSSVFGQGNSPLHF
. | TRBJ1-2 | . | TRBV11-2 | TGTGCCAGCAGCTTAGATCGGGCAGGGTATGGCTACACCTTC | CASSLDRAGYGYTF
TRBD1 | TRBJ1-6 | . | TRBV5-1 | TGCGCCAGCAGCTCTGACAGGGTTAATTCACCCCTCCACTTT | CASSSDRVNSPLHF
TRBD1 | TRBJ1-1 | . | TRBV7-2 | TGTGCCAGCAGCCAGGGACAGGTGAGACCGGGCACTGAAGCTTTCTTT | CASSQGQVRPGTEAFF
. | TRBJ1-5 | . | TRBV2 | TGTGCCAGCAGTGAAGGGCAGGTCAGCAATCAGCCCCAGCATTTT | CASSEGQVSNQPQHF
. | TRBJ1-2 | . | TRBV6-1 | TGTGCCAGCAGTGAAGGTTTAGCTAACTATGGCTACACCTTC | CASSEGLANYGYTF
. | TRBJ1-1 | . | TRBV7-9 | TGTGCCAGCAGGTCTCCCTCGGGGACATTAAACACTGAAGCTTTCTTT | CASRSPSGTLNTEAFF
TRBD2 | TRBJ2-3 | few | TRBV30 | TGTGCCTGGAGAGCGGGGGGCACAGATACGCAGTATTTT | CAWRAGGTDTQYF
TRBD2 | TRBJ2-3 | . | TRBV7-2 | TGTGCCAGCAGCTCGACTAGCGGGGGGGCATCCGATACGCAGTATTTT | CASSSTSGGASDTQYF
. | TRBJ1-2 | few | TRBV9 | TGTGCCAGCAGCCCAAACCCAGGAGGCCTGGACTATGGCTACACCTTC | CASSPNPGGLDYGYTF
. | TRBJ2-3 | . | TRBV7-6 | TGTGCCAGCAGCTTATGGAGGGTACGTGGCACAGATACGCAGTATTTT | CASSLWRVRGTDTQYF
TRBD2 | TRBJ2-1 | once | TRBV11-2 | TGTGCCAGCAAGCCATCTAGCGGGTTCACCTACAATGAGCAGTTCTTC | CASKPSSGFTYNEQFF
. | TRBJ1-4 | . | TRBV27 | TGTGCCAGCTGGGACACTGGCAATAATGAAAAACTGTTTTTT | CASWDTGNNEKLFF
. | TRBJ1-4 | . | TRBV7-9 | TGTGCCAGCAGCTCCTTCTTAAGACTAGCAACTAATGAAAAACTGTTTTTT | CASSSFLRLATNEKLFF
. | TRBJ1-1 | . | TRBV5-1 | TGCGCCAGCAGCTTGGCGGGTAGATCTGAAGCTTTCTTT | CASSLAGRSEAFF
. | TRBJ2-1 | . | TRBV29-1 | TGCAGCGTGGGGGGATACTCCAATGAGCAGTTCTTC | CSVGGYSNEQFF
TRBD2 | TRBJ2-3 | . | TRBV3-1/TRBV3-2 | TGTGCCAGCAGCCCCCGCCTTAGGCGGGGGGGCACAGATACGCAGTATTTT | CASSPRLRRGGTDTQYF
. | TRBJ1-5 | . | TRBV2 | TGTGCCAGCAGTGAATGGGGAGTAAGCAATCAGCCCCAGCATTTT | CASSEWGVSNQPQHF
. | TRBJ1-1 | . | TRBV7-9 | TGTGCCAGCCGACAGGCCAACACTGAAGCTTTCTTT | CASRQANTEAFF
TRBD2 | TRBJ2-1 | . | TRBV12-5 | TGTGCTAGTGGTCTTAGACTAGCGGGGGACCACAATGAGCAGTTCTTC | CASGLRLAGDHNEQFF
TRBD1 | TRBJ1-2 | . | TRBV11-2 | TGTGCCAGCAGTCCACCCCCCCCGGGGACAGGGACTAACTATGGCTACACCTTC | CASSPPPPGTGTNYGYTF
. | TRBJ1-2 | . | TRBV9 | TGTGCCAGCAGCGTAACAGGGCGTTATGGCTACACCTTC | CASSVTGRYGYTF